The next 7 T cell receptor beta chains were all read from a single sample in a study of a mutant IDH1 vaccine in newly diagnosed glioma. Time point here: baseline, week 1 (first vaccination visit). This sample's treatment: pre-vaccination baseline after standard-of-care therapy. Generated by immunoSEQ multiplex PCR, the TCRdb table keeps only in-frame clones and is missing some. The sample yields about 88,000 clones, over 75% seen once. Sequences were derived from PBMCs, sampled from a glioma patient treated with radiotherapy, temozolomide or both. These receptor sequences come from a man aged 35-49 years with glioma. Some clones in this sample may be carry-over from other donors' samples.

The V and J genes are TRBV6-5 and TRBJ1-1; 9 bases are shared with TRBD1. V trimming: 6 bases; J trimming: 5 bases; junction bases outside the gene matches: 1. The CDR3 loop spans 12 amino acids. The V gene's germline CDR1 is MNHEY and CDR2 SVGAGI. The CDR3 loop is CASRTGGTEAFF. CDR3 nucleotides: TGTGCCAGCAGGACAGGGGGGACTGAAGCTTTCTTT.

This clone was observed a handful of times. The V gene is TRBV7-6, the J gene TRBJ1-6; no firm D call. V gave up 4 bases and J gave up 10 bases, with 8 bases separating them. The CDR3 runs 12 residues. Germline V gene sequence: CDR1 SGHVS, CDR2 FNYEAQ. Here the CDR3 DNA reads TGTGCCAGCAGCTCCCAAGAGTCACCCCTCCACTTT. Translated, it gives CASSSQESPLHF.

V and J are TRBV9 and TRBJ1-1; D uncertain. Germline V gene sequence: CDR1 SGDLS, CDR2 YYNGEE. The CDR3 is 15 amino acids. V dropped 3 bases and J dropped 4 bases, with 16 bases sitting between them. CDR3 loop: CASSGHRVQGTEAFF. In DNA form, the CDR3 reads TGTGCCAGCAGCGGCCACCGGGTCCAAGGCACTGAAGCTTTCTTT. The full variable domain, in which reference TRBV9 and TRBJ1-1 provide the parts outside the CDR3, is DSGVTQTPKHLITATGQRVTLRCSPRSGDLSVYWYQQSLDQGLQFLIQYYNGEERAKGNILERFSAQQFPDLHSELNLSSLELGDSALYFCASSGHRVQGTEAFFGQGTRLTVV.

The CDR3 bases are TGCGCCAGCAGCTTGGTGACAGGCACAGATACGCAGTATTTT. Its protein product is CASSLVTGTDTQYF. The gene calls are TRBV5-1 and TRBJ2-3; TRBD1 is a possible D gene (5 bases). V lost 0 bases and J 1 base, leaving 6 bases between the germline ends. CDR1 and CDR2 from the germline V gene are SGHRS and YFSETQ. The CDR3 consists of 14 residues.

The chain has TRBV9 and TRBJ1-3; TRBD1 matches 7 bases. The CDR3 extends over 17 amino acids. The trim removed 1 base at V and 0 bases at J, leaving 7 bases unmatched. CDR1 and CDR2 from the germline V gene are SGDLS and YYNGEE. CDR3 DNA: TGTGCCAGCAGCGTATACTCGACAGGGAGCTCTGGAAACACCATATATTTT. Encoded protein: CASSVYSTGSSGNTIYF.

The J gene is TRBJ1-5, the V gene TRBV4-2, with 7 bases identical to TRBD1. The V and J ends lost 0 bases and 6 bases, in that order; junction bases with no gene match: 5. Germline V lookup: CDR1 LGHNA, CDR2 YNFKEQ. The CDR3 spans 15 residues. CDR3 region: CASSQDIQGSQPQHF. DNA of the CDR3: TGTGCCAGCAGCCAAGATATACAGGGGTCTCAGCCCCAGCATTTT.

CDR3 nucleotides: TGTGCCAGCAGCAAGGGGACAGATACGCAGTATTTT. As protein: CASSKGTDTQYF. The gene calls are TRBV4-2 and TRBJ2-3, with D possibly TRBD1 on 5 matching bases. Trimming cost V 5 bases and J 3 bases, with 6 bases left between them. The CDR3 loop spans 12 amino acids. CDR1 and CDR2 from the germline V gene are LGHNA and YNFKEQ.